The rows below give T cell receptor beta chains drawn from one sample of a study of CD8 T cells in ankylosing spondylitis. One entry per CDR3 protein results from TCRdb running MiXCR on the 5' RACE reads. This sample has fewer than 250,000 distinct CDR3 sequences, with roughly a third found just once. Sequences were obtained from blood, either unsorted or a sorted T cell fraction (not recorded which). These receptors were taken from a male donor with ankylosing spondylitis or in good health (not recorded which). Each CDR3 is given with its conserved first and last residue. Each record gives: V gene, J gene, D gene, clone size, CDR3 DNA, CDR3 protein. A D gene is named only where the DNA matches it firmly. Some rows have no size entry. The others give once, few or many, or a class for an expanded clone.

>TRBV12-3/TRBV12-4|TRBJ2-1|.|.
TGTGCCAGCAGTTCCCCTGGGTGGGCTGAGCAGTTCTTC
CASSSPGWAEQFF
>TRBV6-5|TRBJ2-7|.|few
TGTGCCAGCAGTTATGGACTTCCAAGGAACGAGCAGTACTTC
CASSYGLPRNEQYF
>TRBV20-1|TRBJ2-5|TRBD2|few
TGCAGTGCTAGATCTGGACTAGCGGTCATGCCGTACCAAGAGACCCAGTACTTC
CSARSGLAVMPYQETQYF
>TRBV2|TRBJ2-3|TRBD2|.
TGTGCCAGCAGACGCGGACTAGCCAGCACAGATACGCAGTATTTT
CASRRGLASTDTQYF
>TRBV20-1|TRBJ2-7|TRBD2|.
TGCAGTGCTAGAGATGCGCGGGGGTACGAGCAGTACTTC
CSARDARGYEQYF
>TRBV20-1|TRBJ2-2|TRBD1|few
TGCAGTGCTAGACGTCAACAGGGGGCCGGGGAGCTGTTTTTT
CSARRQQGAGELFF
>TRBV29-1|TRBJ1-2|TRBD1|many
TGCAGCGTTGAATGGACAGGGGAAGGGTATGGCTACACCTTC
CSVEWTGEGYGYTF
>TRBV7-8|TRBJ2-7|TRBD1|.
TGTGCCAGCAGCTTACAGGGGGCTGGCTACGAGCAGTACTTC
CASSLQGAGYEQYF
>TRBV20-1|TRBJ1-2|.|.
TGCAGTGCTAGAGAGGAACAGGGCTATGGCTACACCTTC
CSAREEQGYGYTF
>TRBV4-2|TRBJ2-6|.|few
TGTGCCAGCAGCCAAGTGGCGGTCTCTGGGGCCAACGTCCTGACTTTC
CASSQVAVSGANVLTF
>TRBV7-9|TRBJ2-7|TRBD1|few
TGTGCCAGCAGCCCCAGGACAGGGGTAGGGCAGTACTTC
CASSPRTGVGQYF
>TRBV20-1|TRBJ2-7|.|many
TGCAGTGCTAGAGGGCCGTCAGGGAGCTACGAGCAGTACTTC
CSARGPSGSYEQYF
>TRBV9|TRBJ1-1|.|.
TGTGCCAGCAGCCCCCGGGCCGGGAACACTGAAGCTTTCTTT
CASSPRAGNTEAFF
>TRBV10-3|TRBJ2-5|.|.
TGTGCCATCAGTGAGTCGATCGGTGAAGAGACCCAGTACTTC
CAISESIGEETQYF
>TRBV15|TRBJ2-3|.|.
TGTGCCACCAGCAGAGCGGGGTCCGCAGATACGCAGTATTTT
CATSRAGSADTQYF
>TRBV20-1|TRBJ2-3|TRBD2|few
TGCAGTGCTCGTAGCGGGGTCGAGGGCACAGATACGCAGTATTTT
CSARSGVEGTDTQYF
>TRBV20-1|TRBJ1-4|.|.
TGCAGTGCTAGAATCACAAGATCTAATGAAAAACTGTTTTTT
CSARITRSNEKLFF
>TRBV14|TRBJ2-1|TRBD1|.
TGTGCCAGCAGCCGGAGGGGGGACAGGTTCGCTTCGGAGCAGTTCTTC
CASSRRGDRFASEQFF
>TRBV7-8|TRBJ2-5|TRBD2|.
TGTGCCAGCAGCCCAGATAGCGGGGGGCTTAGGTACCAAGAGACCCAGTACTTC
CASSPDSGGLRYQETQYF
>TRBV5-6|TRBJ2-1|TRBD2|.
TGTGCCAGCAGCTTGCCTAGCGGCAATGAGCAGTTCTTC
CASSLPSGNEQFF
>TRBV12-3/TRBV12-4|TRBJ1-3|.|.
TGTGCCAGCAGCCCCCTAAGGGGACTCTCTGGAAACACCATATATTTT
CASSPLRGLSGNTIYF
>TRBV7-9|TRBJ2-1|TRBD1|few
TGTGCCAGCAGCTTAGGACAGGGGGCCAACAATGAGCAGTTCTTC
CASSLGQGANNEQFF
>TRBV4-2|TRBJ1-1|.|.
TGTGCCAGCAGCCAAGATTGGCGAGGGAACACTGAAGCTTTCTTT
CASSQDWRGNTEAFF
>TRBV29-1|TRBJ2-5|.|.
TGCAGCGCCGGGGGCACCCAAGGGGAGACCCAGTACTTC
CSAGGTQGETQYF
>TRBV6-1|TRBJ2-2|TRBD2|few
TGTGCCAGCAATCTCCTAGCGGCGGGCACCGGGGAGCTGTTTTTT
CASNLLAAGTGELFF
>TRBV2|TRBJ2-5|.|.
TGTGCCAGCAGTGAAGAAGTACGGGAGACCCAGTACTTC
CASSEEVRETQYF
>TRBV28|TRBJ2-3|.|.
TGTGCCAGCAGTGAACAGGGTGCTACTAGCACAGATACGCAGTATTTT
CASSEQGATSTDTQYF
>TRBV20-1|TRBJ1-1|TRBD1|few
TGCAGTGCTAGATTTGGACAGGGGATCACTGAAGCTTTCTTT
CSARFGQGITEAFF
>TRBV27|TRBJ2-1|.|few
TGTGCCAGCAGTTTTCGGAATACGATTATCTACAATGAGCAGTTCTTC
CASSFRNTIIYNEQFF
>TRBV7-9|TRBJ2-5|TRBD1|.
TGTGCCAGCAGCAGACAGGGGTACCAAGAGACCCAGTACTTC
CASSRQGYQETQYF
>TRBV10-3|TRBJ2-7|TRBD2|.
TGTGCCATCAGTGAGGTAGCGGGGGTCTACGAGCAGTACTTC
CAISEVAGVYEQYF
>TRBV20-1|TRBJ2-3|.|.
TGCAGTGCTAGAGTCCCAGTCACAGATACGCAGTATTTT
CSARVPVTDTQYF
>TRBV28|TRBJ2-7|.|few
TGTGCCAGCAGTTTTCAAGGGCGGGCCTACGAGCAGTACTTC
CASSFQGRAYEQYF
>TRBV6-5|TRBJ2-3|TRBD2|.
TGTGCCAGCAGTTACTCAGCGGGGGGGCTTGGCACAGATACGCAGTATTTT
CASSYSAGGLGTDTQYF
>TRBV12-3/TRBV12-4|TRBJ2-1|TRBD1|.
TGTGCCAGCAGCCAAACCCCCGGGACAGGAGAGCAGTTCTTC
CASSQTPGTGEQFF
>TRBV6-1|TRBJ1-5|.|.
TGTGCCAGCAGTGTGCGGCAGGGGAGCAATCAGCCCCAGCATTTT
CASSVRQGSNQPQHF
>TRBV20-1|TRBJ1-5|.|.
TGCAGTCCCGGCAGGGGAAGGAATCAGCCCCAGCATTTT
CSPGRGRNQPQHF
>TRBV29-1|TRBJ2-7|TRBD1|.
TGCAGCGCCACGTCTAGGACAGGGGGGGAGCAGTACTTC
CSATSRTGGEQYF
>TRBV5-1|TRBJ1-2|TRBD1|.
TGCGCCAGCAGCTTGGAGTCAGGGGGTCGTGGCTACACCTTC
CASSLESGGRGYTF
>TRBV20-1|TRBJ2-7|TRBD1|few
TGCAGTTCCGGGACAGGGGACTACGAGCAGTACTTC
CSSGTGDYEQYF
>TRBV7-2|TRBJ2-7|.|.
TGTGCCAGCAGCTCCCGGGACCCCTGGGGCGAGCAGTACTTC
CASSSRDPWGEQYF
>TRBV20-1|TRBJ1-2|.|.
TGCAGTGCTAGAGATCGGGGCAGGGGCAACTATGGCTACACCTTC
CSARDRGRGNYGYTF